This T cell receptor beta chain was obtained from a study of shared clonotypes between healthy human individuals. Trimming stripped 2 bases from V and 2 bases from J, with 7 bases between. The CDR3 runs to 15 residues. CDR1 is MNHEY, CDR2 SMNVEV, per germline (reference sequence). This clone was recorded once. The sample has other DNA sequences that encode this CDR3 too. Clones were sequenced by immunoSEQ multiplex PCR, and TCRdb holds only the in-frame ones, with some missing. The table shows more than 550,000 clones, with 90% occurring only once. The V gene is TRBV27, the J gene TRBJ2-6, with D hard to call. The receptor's source is a man aged 18 to 30 in good health. Some clones in this sample may be carry-over from other donors' samples. The source material was memory CD8+ T cells from PBMCs. Subset reported: CD45RO+ cells pooled with CCR7-negative TemRA cells. The CDR3 DNA is TGTGCCAGCAGTTTAGGTAGGGCTGGGGCCAACGTCCTGACTTTC. Protein: CASSLGRAGANVLTF.